Listed below are T cell receptor beta chains from one sample, sequenced in a study of blood T cell repertoires in COVID-19. Data came from immunoSEQ multiplex PCR; TCRdb stores just in-frame clones and leaves some out. Of roughly 260,000 clones in the sample, 86% were seen once. The specimen sequenced was PBMCs or T cells enriched from blood (not recorded which). The receptor set was obtained from a woman aged 18 to 35 who had recovered from COVID-19. Each CDR3 is given with its conserved first and last residue.

j_call: TRBJ2-1
v_call: TRBV9
cdr3_aa: CASSPHGTGTYNEQFF

j_call: TRBJ2-7
v_call: TRBV5-5
cdr3_aa: CASSLGLAGEYEQYF

j_call: TRBJ1-2
v_call: TRBV2
cdr3_aa: CASRDNSRGWDGYTF

j_call: TRBJ2-1
v_call: TRBV13
cdr3_aa: CASSPRAIQNNEQFF

j_call: TRBJ2-7
v_call: TRBV24-1
cdr3_aa: CATEGPQGYEQYF

j_call: TRBJ1-4
v_call: TRBV29-1
cdr3_aa: CSVELEGTNEKLFF

j_call: TRBJ1-5
v_call: TRBV27
cdr3_aa: CASSHRPGTGSNQPQHF

j_call: TRBJ1-5
v_call: TRBV30
cdr3_aa: CAWSVLLTGTGKNQPQHF

j_call: TRBJ2-6
v_call: TRBV27
cdr3_aa: CASSLVAGANVLTF

j_call: TRBJ1-2
v_call: TRBV19
cdr3_aa: CASSILTFNYGYTF

j_call: TRBJ2-1
v_call: TRBV27
cdr3_aa: CDWCGRGYNEQFF

j_call: TRBJ2-1
v_call: TRBV11-2
cdr3_aa: CASSLVASSGFNEQFF

j_call: TRBJ2-2
v_call: TRBV3-1/TRBV3-2
cdr3_aa: CASSRGGRVKNTGELFF

j_call: TRBJ1-3
v_call: TRBV12-3/TRBV12-4
cdr3_aa: CASARIGGNTIYF

j_call: TRBJ2-3
v_call: TRBV7-8
cdr3_aa: CASSRGLASDTQYF

j_call: TRBJ1-1
v_call: TRBV28
cdr3_aa: CASSFETGDLMNTEAFF

j_call: TRBJ1-2
v_call: TRBV19
cdr3_aa: CASSIVGQVANYGYTF

j_call: TRBJ2-7
v_call: TRBV11-2
cdr3_aa: CASGRGYPQYF

j_call: TRBJ2-7
v_call: TRBV15
cdr3_aa: CATSRGLAGEYEQYF

j_call: TRBJ2-6
v_call: TRBV7-2
cdr3_aa: CASSPQGSGANVLTF

j_call: TRBJ2-7
v_call: TRBV27
cdr3_aa: CASSLRGGTSYEQYF

j_call: TRBJ2-3
v_call: TRBV7-2
cdr3_aa: CASSLSTGSDTQYF

j_call: TRBJ2-1
v_call: TRBV4-1
cdr3_aa: CASSQRSGQGLHGEQFF

j_call: TRBJ2-3
v_call: TRBV7-2
cdr3_aa: CASSPAWTSGGLTDTQYF

j_call: TRBJ2-4
v_call: TRBV7-9
cdr3_aa: CASSPAKNIQYF

j_call: TRBJ2-1
v_call: TRBV5-1
cdr3_aa: CASSLGGPLYEQFF

j_call: TRBJ2-2
v_call: TRBV28
cdr3_aa: CASSSLTGESGTGELFF

j_call: TRBJ1-2
v_call: TRBV4-3
cdr3_aa: CASSQDRGRVRGYTF

j_call: TRBJ2-5
v_call: TRBV11-3
cdr3_aa: CASSLEAGGLETQYF

j_call: TRBJ1-2
v_call: TRBV11-3
cdr3_aa: CASSLGPIGGGYTF